These 22 T cell receptor beta chains were all obtained from the same sample, sequenced in a study of cytomegalovirus exposure and HLA in healthy donors. Measured with immunoSEQ multiplex PCR; TCRdb has only the in-frame clones, and not every one. Here the sample spans 180,000 or so clones, approximately 86% being singletons. The specimen sequenced was PBMCs. The receptors derive from a man younger than 45 in good health and CMV-seropositive.

This clone occurred a few times. CDR3 sequence (DNA): TGTGCCAGCAGTTTATTCGGACTAGCGGGAGCCCCGGGCACCGGGGAGCTGTTTTTT. Translating gives CASSLFGLAGAPGTGELFF. This rearrangement joins TRBV28 to TRBJ2-2, with TRBD2 matching 13 bases. CDR3 length: 19 amino acids. CDR1 MDHEN and CDR2 SYDVKM come from the germline V gene. J was trimmed by 4 bases and V by 1 base; bases with no gene match: 9.

The chain carries TRBV7-3 and TRBJ2-2, with TRBD2 matching 9 bases. The germline V gene has CDR1 SGHTA and CDR2 FQGTGA. The V gene end was trimmed by 0 bases and the J gene end by 7 bases; junction bases not matched to a gene: 6. There are 16 residues in the CDR3. CDR3 sequence: CASSLTGGRAFGELFF. The CDR3 DNA reads as TGTGCCAGCAGCTTAACAGGCGGGAGGGCCTTCGGGGAGCTGTTTTTT.

This clone was observed once. An end of the junction does not agree with germline; a read error may underlie this. V usage is TRBV18 and J usage is TRBJ2-2, with a possible D match to TRBD1 (6 bases). CDR1 is KGHSH and CDR2 is LQKENI in the germline V gene. The CDR3 loop spans 18 amino acids. As DNA, the CDR3 is TGTGCCAGCTCCCCACAGTTTCACAGGGATGCGACCACCGGGGAGCTGTTTTTT. Its protein product is CASSPQFHRDATTGELFF.

The rearrangement joins TRBV7-3 to TRBJ1-2, with D maybe TRBD1 (6 bases). The CDR3 has 13 residues. In germline, CDR1 is SGHTA, CDR2 FQGTGA. V was pared by 4 bases and J by 8 bases, with 14 bases between. The CDR3 DNA follows: TGTGCCAGCAGCTCTCTGGGGGCGCAAGGCTACACCTTC. This gives the protein CASSSLGAQGYTF.

The chain links TRBV9 to TRBJ1-6, with TRBD1 matching over 9 bases. Germline lookup yields CDR1 SGDLS and CDR2 YYNGEE. V lost 4 bases and J lost 0; bases outside the gene matches: 11. This CDR3 region has 19 residues. Here the CDR3 DNA reads TGTGCCAGCAGCTCGACAGGGGGGACCAAACCCTCCTATAATTCACCCCTCCACTTT. Amino acids: CASSSTGGTKPSYNSPLHF.

This sequence joins TRBV6-1 and TRBJ1-3; D gene uncertain. The CDR3 is made up of 12 amino acids. The germline CDR1 and CDR2 sequences are MNHNS and SASEGT. The germline V and J ends were trimmed by 2 bases and 6 bases, with 5 bases remaining between them. CDR3 amino acids: CASSEPPNTIYF. Here the CDR3 DNA reads TGTGCCAGCAGTGAACCGCCAAACACCATATATTTT.

This clone was seen only once. This chain joins TRBV14 and TRBJ2-2; D ambiguous. The CDR3 is 14 residues long. Germline V gene data show CDR1 as SGHDN and CDR2 as FVKESK. The V and J ends lost 2 bases and 1 base respectively, with 5 bases between them. The CDR3 reads CASSQLLNTGELFF. The CDR3, as DNA: TGTGCCAGCAGCCAATTGCTGAACACCGGGGAGCTGTTTTTT.

CDR3 sequence (DNA): TGCAGCCCCAGGTGGGGTGAGCAGTTCTTC. Its translation is CSPRWGEQFF. The rearrangement uses TRBV20-1 and TRBJ2-1; no firm D call. The CDR3 runs to 10 residues. The germline CDR1 and CDR2 sequences are DFQATT and SNEGSKA (reference sequence).

The chain has TRBV6-1 and TRBJ2-7; weak D call: TRBD2 (6 bases). The V and J ends lost 6 bases and 2 bases respectively, with 17 bases between them. The CDR3 has 15 amino acids. Germline loops: CDR1 MNHNS, CDR2 SASEGT. This CDR3 is CASSDRGLITYEQYF. The CDR3 DNA is TGTGCCAGCAGCGATAGGGGACTCATAACCTACGAGCAGTACTTC.

The gene calls are TRBV5-6 and TRBJ1-2; 10 nucleotides match TRBD1. From germline, CDR1 is SGHDT and CDR2 YYEEEE. This CDR3 is built from 18 residues. Trimming removed 4 bases from V and 5 bases from J; junction bases left unmatched: 17. The CDR3 region is CASSRNRQGASLRYGYTF. In DNA form, the CDR3 reads TGTGCCAGCAGCCGAAACCGACAGGGGGCTAGCCTACGATATGGCTACACCTTC.

The rearrangement links TRBV30 to TRBJ1-2; D not certain. Germline values: CDR1 GTSNPN, CDR2 SVGIG (reference sequence). V gave up 3 bases and J gave up 5 bases, with 10 bases separating them. The CDR3 length is 12 residues. The CDR3, as DNA: TGTGCCTGGAGGCGGGCCGCTTATGGCTACACCTTC. This translates into CAWRRAAYGYTF.

This clone has only one observation. The chain uses TRBV4-1 and TRBJ2-1; 8 bases agree with TRBD2. With 1 base clipped from V and 5 bases from J, the junction kept 4 bases outside the gene matches. Germline V gene data show CDR1 as MGHRA and CDR2 as YSYEKL. The CDR3 has 15 amino acids. The CDR3 region has the DNA TGCGCCAGCAGCCAAGTGGCGGGAGGCCACAATGAGCAGTTCTTC. Encoded protein: CASSQVAGGHNEQFF.

The chain is built from TRBV9 and TRBJ2-3; 7 nucleotides line up with TRBD2. V dropped 4 bases and J dropped 3; count of bases not matched to a gene: 11. CDR1 and CDR2 from the germline V gene are SGDLS and YYNGEE. CDR3 length: 16 residues. The CDR3 DNA reads as TGTGCCAGCAGCTCTAGGGCGGGGGTAGGTACAGATACGCAGTATTTT. Its protein is CASSSRAGVGTDTQYF.

This clone was seen once. The rearrangement joins TRBV6-5 to TRBJ1-5; no clear D gene. This CDR3 contains 15 residues. CDR1 and CDR2 (germline): MNHEY, SVGAGI. The V end was cut by 0 bases, the J end by 4 bases, with 10 bases between. The CDR3 region is CASSYSRSANQPQHF. CDR3 DNA sequence: TGTGCCAGCAGTTACTCGCGTTCAGCTAATCAGCCCCAGCATTTT.

V and J are TRBV29-1 and TRBJ2-3, with TRBD2 matching over 8 bases. Per germline, CDR1 SQVTM and CDR2 ANQGSEA. V lost 4 bases, J lost 3 bases, and 6 bases stayed unmatched. The CDR3 consists of 14 residues. CDR3 amino acids: CSVGKAGATDTQYF. The CDR3 DNA is TGCAGCGTTGGGAAAGCGGGAGCGACAGATACGCAGTATTTT.

V usage is TRBV4-1 and J usage is TRBJ1-1, with a weak D call TRBD1 (5 bases). Germline CDR1 is MGHRA and CDR2 is YSYEKL. There are 13 residues in the CDR3. The V and J ends lost 4 bases and 1 base respectively, with 7 bases between them. The CDR3 is CASSLQGNTEAFF. In DNA form, the CDR3 reads TGCGCCAGCAGCCTTCAGGGGAACACTGAAGCTTTCTTT.

This clone was seen a single time. This rearrangement joins TRBV28 to TRBJ2-7, with D perhaps TRBD1 or TRBD2 (5 bases each). The length of the CDR3 is 14 residues. The V gene's germline CDR1 is MDHEN and CDR2 SYDVKM. V was clipped by 6 bases and J by 4 bases, with 16 bases between them. CDR3 sequence: CASSPPGGTYEQYF. Here the CDR3 DNA reads TGTGCCAGCAGCCCCCCGGGTGGGACGTACGAGCAGTACTTC.

The chain has TRBV27 and TRBJ1-2; tentatively, D is TRBD1 (5 bases). The length of the CDR3 is 14 residues. V lost 6 bases, J lost 4 bases, and 15 bases lay in between. From germline, CDR1 is MNHEY and CDR2 SMNVEV (reference sequence). CDR3 sequence: CASRGVGTAYGYTF. The CDR3 nucleotides are TGTGCCAGCAGAGGGGTGGGGACGGCCTATGGCTACACCTTC.

This clone was seen a handful of times. This rearrangement joins TRBV30 to TRBJ2-7; D unclear. The CDR3 contains 11 residues. The V and J ends lost 1 base and 2 bases respectively, with 3 bases between them. The germline CDR1 and CDR2 sequences are GTSNPN and SVGIG (reference sequence). The DNA for the CDR3 is TGTGCCTGGAGTGCCGCCTACGAGCAGTACTTC. As protein: CAWSAAYEQYF.

The chain uses TRBV6-6 and TRBJ2-1; 8 nucleotides match TRBD2. V shed 6 bases, J shed 8 bases, and the junction held 12 bases outside the gene matches. The germline CDR1 and CDR2 sequences are MNHNY and SVGAGI (reference sequence). The CDR3 is 15 residues long. The CDR3 region is CASRPGTSSRDEQFF. CDR3 nucleotides: TGTGCCAGCAGACCCGGGACTAGTTCTAGGGATGAGCAGTTCTTC.

The rearrangement links TRBV5-1 to TRBJ1-2; TRBD1 agrees at 7 bases. Unmatched junction bases numbered 3, after V lost 4 bases and J lost 3 bases. This CDR3 has 13 amino acids. Per the germline V gene, CDR1 is SGHRS and CDR2 is YFSETQ. In DNA, the CDR3 is TGCGCCAGCAGCAGCAGGGGGGACTATGGCTACACCTTC. It yields the protein CASSSRGDYGYTF.

The chain employs TRBV5-8 and TRBJ2-7, with D perhaps assigned TRBD1 or TRBD2 (5 bases each). CDR3 length: 13 amino acids. V lost 3 bases, J lost 7 bases, and 14 bases lay in between. Germline CDR1 and CDR2: SGHTS and YDEGEE. CDR3 amino acids: CASSYRGAVEQYF. The CDR3 nucleotides read TGTGCCAGCAGCTATAGAGGGGCCGTGGAGCAGTACTTC.